These 10 T cell receptor beta chains were sequenced from one sample in a study of blood T cell repertoires in COVID-19. Here immunoSEQ multiplex PCR was the method, and the copy in TCRdb shows in-frame clones only, minus some. This repertoire shows fewer than 75,000 clones, 88% found once; its top ten account for around 3.9%. The sequencing input was peripheral blood. Source of these receptors: a man in his 70s with acute or convalescent COVID-19.

This CDR3 is CASSFTSGIGHYGYTF. For the CDR3, the DNA is TGTGCCAGCAGCTTCACCTCAGGGATCGGCCACTATGGCTACACCTTC. The V call is TRBV11-2, the J call TRBJ1-2, with TRBD1 as a possible D gene (5 bases). This CDR3 spans 16 amino acids. V lost 3 bases and J 3 bases, leaving 17 bases between the germline ends. Germline V CDR1 and CDR2: SGHAT, FQNNGV.

The V call is TRBV12-3 or TRBV12-4, the J call TRBJ1-1; D is perhaps TRBD1 (6 bases). The CDR3 is made up of 12 amino acids. Trimming shortened V by 5 bases and J by 11 bases, and 15 bases separated the two germline ends. CDR3 in DNA: TGTGCCAGCAGTCAAAACAGGGTCGGCGCTTTCTTT. Protein: CASSQNRVGAFF.

The rearrangement joins TRBV6-1 to TRBJ2-5, with a possible D match to TRBD2 (6 bases). Germline V lookup: CDR1 MNHNS, CDR2 SASEGT. V was cut by 1 base and J by 5 bases, with 11 bases left in between. This CDR3 contains 14 residues. CDR3 in DNA: TGTGCCAGCAGTGAAGGAGGTGCGGGGGAGACCCAGTACTTC. It codes for CASSEGGAGETQYF.

This sequence joins TRBV5-6 and TRBJ1-4, with 9 bases matching TRBD1. This CDR3 region has 15 residues. V lost 6 bases and J lost 2; bases outside the gene matches: 5. CDR1 is SGHDT, CDR2 YYEEEE, per germline. The CDR3 protein is CASIVQGATNEKLFF. The CDR3 DNA reads TGTGCCAGCATCGTACAGGGGGCCACTAATGAAAAACTGTTTTTT.

This chain joins TRBV12-3 or TRBV12-4 and TRBJ2-1; D is unclear. V shed 3 bases and J shed 5 bases, with 8 bases lying between them. This CDR3 spans 13 amino acids. CDR3 nucleotide sequence: TGTGCCAGCAGTTTTGGCGGAAACAATGAGCAGTTCTTC. Encoded protein: CASSFGGNNEQFF.

J is TRBJ1-2 and V is TRBV18, with D possibly matching TRBD1 (6 bases). Deletions cut 1 base from V and 3 bases from J, with 9 bases between. This CDR3 comprises 14 residues. Germline-derived CDR1 and CDR2 are KGHSH and LQKENI. The CDR3 reads CASSPRGGYYGYTF. The CDR3 nucleotides read TGTGCCAGCTCACCACGAGGGGGATACTATGGCTACACCTTC. Full variable domain (rest looked up from reference TRBV18 and TRBJ1-2): NAGVMQNPRHLVRRRGQEARLRCSPMKGHSHVYWYRQLPEEGLKFMVYLQKENIIDESGMPKERFSAEFPKEGPSILRIQQVVRGDSAAYFCASSPRGGYYGYTFGSGTRLTVV.

This chain joins TRBV5-4 and TRBJ2-1; 16 nucleotides line up with TRBD2. After removal of 4 bases from V and 6 bases from J, the junction contained 7 bases not matched to a gene. The CDR3 covers 17 residues. The germline gives CDR1 SGHNT, CDR2 YYREEE (reference sequence). CDR3 region: CASSPGLAGGQGNEQFF. The CDR3 DNA sequence: TGTGCCAGCAGCCCGGGACTAGCGGGGGGGCAAGGCAATGAGCAGTTCTTC.

The chain joins TRBV9 to TRBJ1-2; TRBD1 aligns across 9 bases. CDR1 and CDR2 from the germline V gene are SGDLS and YYNGEE. The trim removed 3 bases at V and 6 bases at J, leaving 3 bases unmatched. CDR3 length equals 13 residues. The CDR3 DNA reads TGTGCCAGCAGCGCCGGACAGGGGAATGGCTACACCTTC. Translated: CASSAGQGNGYTF.

The chain recombines TRBV18 with TRBJ1-2; TRBD1 agrees at 9 bases. The CDR3 spans 13 residues. Germline lookup yields CDR1 KGHSH and CDR2 LQKENI. Unmatched junction bases numbered 2, after V lost 3 bases and J lost 6 bases. The CDR3 sequence: CASSPRDRDGYTF. CDR3 in DNA: TGTGCCAGCTCACCCCGGGACAGGGATGGCTACACCTTC.

This chain connects TRBV7-2 to TRBJ2-7; TRBD1 might be the D (5 bases). Germline CDR1 SGHTA, CDR2 FQGNSA. CDR3 size: 14 residues. V dropped 8 bases and J dropped 6 bases, with 20 bases sitting between them. The CDR3 here is CASAQGRRYGEQYF. CDR3 DNA sequence: TGTGCCAGCGCTCAGGGTAGAAGGTACGGCGAGCAGTACTTC.